In this sample, the clone carrying this T cell receptor beta chain turned up many times. Its target is unknown. These data originate in a study of T cells in Graves' hyperthyroidism and ophthalmopathy. At the level of the study: Blood from the periphery was taken at initial diagnosis, before any treatment. Study-level findings and limits: Most thyroid clonotypes expanded above 0.001 were also detected in blood.

The blood sample dates from first hyperthyroidism diagnosis, preceding any ophthalmopathy symptoms. The CDR3 regions of TCR beta were amplified from RNA transcripts. The TCR CDR3 first-round RT-PCR relied on the HTBI primer set. TCRdb reprocessed the multiplex PCR reads with MiXCR, giving one entry per CDR3 protein. The sample yields hundreds of thousands of distinct CDR3 sequences, 11% to 15% seen once. In germline, CDR1 is MNHEY, CDR2 SMNVEV (reference sequence). The CDR3 is 15 residues long. V was trimmed by 3 bases and J by 5 bases, leaving 13 bases between them. The sequence was obtained from a woman aged 25 to 39 with Graves' hyperthyroidism that later progressed to Graves' ophthalmopathy. The specimen was blood. The chain has TRBV27 and TRBJ1-4, with no clear D. The CDR3 region is CASSLGIQQNEKLFF. The CDR3 DNA is TGTGCCAGCAGTTTGGGTATACAGCAGAATGAAAAACTGTTTTTT.